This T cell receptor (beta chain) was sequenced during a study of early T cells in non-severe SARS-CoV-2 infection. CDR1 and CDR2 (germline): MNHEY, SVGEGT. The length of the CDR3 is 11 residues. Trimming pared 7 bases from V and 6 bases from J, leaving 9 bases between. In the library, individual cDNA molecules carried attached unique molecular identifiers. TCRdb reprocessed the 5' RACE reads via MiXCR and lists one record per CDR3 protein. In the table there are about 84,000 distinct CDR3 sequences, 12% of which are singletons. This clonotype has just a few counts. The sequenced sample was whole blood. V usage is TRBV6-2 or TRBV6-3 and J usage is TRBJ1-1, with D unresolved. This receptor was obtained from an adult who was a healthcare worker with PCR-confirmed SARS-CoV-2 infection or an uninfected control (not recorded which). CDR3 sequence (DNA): TGTGCCAGCACCTTCCTTTCTGAAGCTTTCTTT. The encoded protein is CASTFLSEAFF.